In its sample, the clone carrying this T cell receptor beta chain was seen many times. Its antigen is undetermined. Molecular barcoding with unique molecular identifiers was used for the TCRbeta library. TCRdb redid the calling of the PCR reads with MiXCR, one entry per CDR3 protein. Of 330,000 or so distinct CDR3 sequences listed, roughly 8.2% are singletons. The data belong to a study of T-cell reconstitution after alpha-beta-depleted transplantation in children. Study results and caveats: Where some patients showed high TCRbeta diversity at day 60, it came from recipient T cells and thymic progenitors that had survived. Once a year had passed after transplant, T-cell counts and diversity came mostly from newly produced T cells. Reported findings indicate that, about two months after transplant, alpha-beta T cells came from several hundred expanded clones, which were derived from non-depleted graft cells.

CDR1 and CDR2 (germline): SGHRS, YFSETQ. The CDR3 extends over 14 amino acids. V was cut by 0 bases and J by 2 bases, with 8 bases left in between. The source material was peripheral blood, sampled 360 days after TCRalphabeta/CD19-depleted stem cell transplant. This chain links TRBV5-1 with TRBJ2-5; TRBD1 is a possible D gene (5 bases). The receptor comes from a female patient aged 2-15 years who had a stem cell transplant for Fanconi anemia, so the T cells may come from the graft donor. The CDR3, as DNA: TGCGCCAGCAGCTTGGACCCAGGGCAAGAGACCCAGTACTTC. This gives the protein CASSLDPGQETQYF.